This T cell receptor beta chain was identified during a study of blood T cell repertoires in COVID-19. Study-wide background: The United States, Italy and Spain were the sources of the acute and convalescent COVID-19 samples. PBMCs, B-cell-depleted T cells, or T cells were the source of the cDNA or gDNA that made up the material.

The protocol was immunoSEQ multiplex PCR, while the TCRdb copy is restricted to in-frame clones and leaves out a portion. The data show approximately 35,000 clones, with roughly 85% seen just once and under 8% held by the top ten. Germline trimming cut 5 bases from V and 5 bases from J; bases unmatched to any gene: 3. The CDR3 is 14 amino acids. V is TRBV23-1 and J is TRBJ2-5; 12 nucleotides align to TRBD2. TRBV23-1 is given ORF status, its function remaining uncertain. This TCR came from a man aged 60-69 years with active COVID-19. Sample: peripheral blood. CDR3 sequence (DNA): TGCGCCAGCAGTGGACTAGCGGGAAGGGAGACCCAGTACTTC. As protein: CASSGLAGRETQYF.